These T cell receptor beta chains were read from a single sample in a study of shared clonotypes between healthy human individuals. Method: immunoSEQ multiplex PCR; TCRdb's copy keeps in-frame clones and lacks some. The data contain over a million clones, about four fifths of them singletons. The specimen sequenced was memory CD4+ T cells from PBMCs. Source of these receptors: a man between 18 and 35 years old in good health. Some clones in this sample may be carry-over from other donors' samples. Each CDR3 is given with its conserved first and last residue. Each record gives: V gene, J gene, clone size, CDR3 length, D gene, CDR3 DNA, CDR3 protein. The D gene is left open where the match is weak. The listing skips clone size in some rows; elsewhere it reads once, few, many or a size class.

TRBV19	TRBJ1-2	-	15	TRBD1	TGTGCCAGTAGTCCCATGACAGGGAGTTTCTATGGCTACACCTTC	CASSPMTGSFYGYTF
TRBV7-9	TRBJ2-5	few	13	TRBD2	TGTGCCAGCCAGTGGGGAGGGTTCGAGACCCAGTACTTC	CASQWGGFETQYF
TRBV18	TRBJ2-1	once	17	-	TGTGCCAGCTCCCGCACCCTAGCTTCGGGAGCGATGAATGAGCAGTTCTTC	CASSRTLASGAMNEQFF
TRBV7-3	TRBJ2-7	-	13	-	TGTGCCAGCAGCTTACTTGTCGGGTCAAGGCAGTACTTC	CASSLLVGSRQYF
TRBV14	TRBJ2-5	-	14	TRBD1	TGTGCCAGCAGCCCCAGGACAGGGAAAGAGACCCAGTACTTC	CASSPRTGKETQYF
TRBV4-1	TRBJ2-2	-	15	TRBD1	TGCGCCAGCAGCCGAGGACAGGGGATTGCTGGGGAGCTGTTTTTT	CASSRGQGIAGELFF
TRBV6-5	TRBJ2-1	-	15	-	TGTGCCAGCAGTTACGAGCCTGGTTCCTACAATGAGCAGTTCTTC	CASSYEPGSYNEQFF
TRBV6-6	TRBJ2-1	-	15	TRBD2	TGTGCCAGCAGCTTACAAAGACTAGCGGGAGCCGAGCAGTTCTTC	CASSLQRLAGAEQFF
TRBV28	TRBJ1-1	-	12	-	TGTGCCAGCAGGACGACACAGGGTGAAGCTTTCTTT	CASRTTQGEAFF
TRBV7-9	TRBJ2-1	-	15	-	TGTGCCACCCAAAGCCGGTTAGTATACGCGAATGAGCAGTTCTTC	CATQSRLVYANEQFF
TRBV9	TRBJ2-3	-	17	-	TGTGCCAGCAGCGGGGGGGCTGGGGGCCCCCAAGAAGATACGCAGTATTTT	CASSGGAGGPQEDTQYF
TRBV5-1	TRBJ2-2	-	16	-	TGCGCCAGCAGCTTGGCCGGGGTAGCGGTCACCGGGGAGCTGTTTTTT	CASSLAGVAVTGELFF
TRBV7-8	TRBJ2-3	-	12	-	TGTGCCAGCAGCTGGGATATAGATACGCAGTATTTT	CASSWDIDTQYF
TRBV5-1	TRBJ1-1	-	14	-	TGCGCCAGCAGCGGGGGACGGATGAACACTGAAGCTTTCTTT	CASSGGRMNTEAFF
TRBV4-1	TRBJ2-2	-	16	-	TGCGCCAGCAGACAGGACATCGGGGTTAACACCGGGGAGCTGTTTTTT	CASRQDIGVNTGELFF
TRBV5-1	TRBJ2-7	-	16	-	TGCGCCAGCAGCTTGTTTCCAGTCGGGAGTTTCGACGAGCAGTACTTC	CASSLFPVGSFDEQYF
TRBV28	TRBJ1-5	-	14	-	TGTGCCAGTTTAGGGTGGGCTAGCAATCAGCCCCAGCATTTT	CASLGWASNQPQHF
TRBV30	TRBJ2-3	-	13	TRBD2	TGTGCCTGGACTAGCGGGATGGCAGATACGCAGTATTTT	CAWTSGMADTQYF
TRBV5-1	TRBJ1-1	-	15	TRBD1	TGCGCCAGCAGCACGAAGACAGGGGCGAACACTGAAGCTTTCTTT	CASSTKTGANTEAFF
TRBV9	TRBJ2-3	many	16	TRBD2	TGTGCCAGCAGCGTAGACTTGGGGAGGGCCCCAGATACGCAGTATTTT	CASSVDLGRAPDTQYF
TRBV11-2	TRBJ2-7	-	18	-	TGTGCCAGCAGCTTAGGGACCTTTACAGGAAGGCTACGCTACGAGCAGTACTTC	CASSLGTFTGRLRYEQYF
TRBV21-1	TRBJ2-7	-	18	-	TGTGCCAGCAGCAAAAGGGGGAATCCGGGACAGGAGATCTACGAGCAGTACTTC	CASSKRGNPGQEIYEQYF
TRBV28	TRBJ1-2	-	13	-	TGTGCCAGCAGTCCGCAGACAGCCTATGGCTACACCTTC	CASSPQTAYGYTF
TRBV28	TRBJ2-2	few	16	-	TGTGCCAGCAGTCCCATCCGTCGTAGCGTAAACAGGGAGCTGTTTTTT	CASSPIRRSVNRELFF
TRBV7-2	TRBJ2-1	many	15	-	TGTGCCAGCAGCTTCACGCAGGGATTTTACAATGAGCAGTTCTTC	CASSFTQGFYNEQFF
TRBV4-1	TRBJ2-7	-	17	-	TGCGCCAGCAGCCAAGATTTTGGCTCCGGGATCCCCTACGAGCAGTACTTC	CASSQDFGSGIPYEQYF
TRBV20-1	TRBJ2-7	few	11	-	TGCAGTGCTAGAGATGACCACGAGCAGTACTTC	CSARDDHEQYF
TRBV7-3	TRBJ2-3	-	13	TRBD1	TGTGCCAGCAGCTCAGGACAGACAGGGGCGCAGTATTTT	CASSSGQTGAQYF
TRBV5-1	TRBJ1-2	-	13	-	TGCGCCAGCAGCCCGGACTTAGGGGTCGGCTACACCTTC	CASSPDLGVGYTF